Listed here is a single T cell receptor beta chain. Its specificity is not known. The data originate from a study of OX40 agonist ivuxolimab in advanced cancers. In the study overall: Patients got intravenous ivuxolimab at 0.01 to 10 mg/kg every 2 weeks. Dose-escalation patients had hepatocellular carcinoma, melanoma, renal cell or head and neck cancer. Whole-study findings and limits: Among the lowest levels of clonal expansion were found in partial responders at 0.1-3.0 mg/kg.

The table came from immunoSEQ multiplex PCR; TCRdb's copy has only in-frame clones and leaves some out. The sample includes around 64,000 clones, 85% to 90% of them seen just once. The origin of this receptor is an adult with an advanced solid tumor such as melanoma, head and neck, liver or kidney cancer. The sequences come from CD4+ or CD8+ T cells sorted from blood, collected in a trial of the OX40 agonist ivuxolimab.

The CDR3 sequence: CASSLEGPQETQYF. As DNA, the CDR3 is TGCGCCAGCAGCTTGGAAGGCCCCCAAGAGACCCAGTACTTC. V usage is TRBV5-1 and J usage is TRBJ2-5, with no clear D. CDR3 length equals 14 residues. The ends were cut back, 0 bases at V and 1 base at J, with 7 bases in the middle. The germline gives CDR1 SGHRS, CDR2 YFSETQ.